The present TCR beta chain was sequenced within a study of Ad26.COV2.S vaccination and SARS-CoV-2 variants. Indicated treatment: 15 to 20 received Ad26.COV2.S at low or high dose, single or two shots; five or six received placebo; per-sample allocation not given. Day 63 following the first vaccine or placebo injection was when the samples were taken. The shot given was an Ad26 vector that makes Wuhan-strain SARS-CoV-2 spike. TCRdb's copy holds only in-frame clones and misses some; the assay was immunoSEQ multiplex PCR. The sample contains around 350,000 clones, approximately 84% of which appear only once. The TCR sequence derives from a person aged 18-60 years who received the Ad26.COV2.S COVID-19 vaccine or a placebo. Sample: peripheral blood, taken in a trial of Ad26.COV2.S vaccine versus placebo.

CDR3: CAIRGDSSPPANYGYTF. In DNA form, the CDR3 reads TGTGCCATCAGGGGGGACAGCTCACCACCAGCCAACTATGGCTACACCTTC. The V gene is TRBV10-3, the J gene TRBJ1-2, with 7 positions matching TRBD1. Germline CDR1 and CDR2: ENHRY and SYGVKD. The CDR3 has 17 amino acids. V trimming: 6 bases; J trimming: 2 bases; junction bases outside the gene matches: 15.